Presented here are 29 T cell receptor beta chains from one specimen sequenced in a study of shared clonotypes between healthy human individuals. This table comes from immunoSEQ multiplex PCR, and its TCRdb copy is limited to in-frame clones, with some not included. The sample comprises more than 2 million clones, about 95% of which are singletons, and 1% to 1.3% rests with the top ten. Terminally differentiated effector memory CD45RA+ cells were excluded from the naive CD8 cells, which were CD45RO-negative and positively selected for CCR7. The specimen was naive CD8+ T cells sorted from blood. Every receptor here comes from a man aged 18 to 30 in good health.

Concerning this clone: Other DNA sequences in this specimen translate into the identical CDR3. CDR3: CASSLDPSSYEQYF. In nucleotides, the CDR3 is TGTGCCAGCAGCTTAGATCCTAGCTCCTACGAGCAGTACTTC. The V call is TRBV7-9, the J call TRBJ2-7; D gene ambiguous. V was clipped by 1 base and J by 0 bases, with 7 bases between them. This CDR3 has 14 residues. From germline, CDR1 is SEHNR and CDR2 FQNEAQ (reference sequence).

The V and J genes are TRBV7-9 and TRBJ2-3; D not certain. The CDR3 spans 13 residues. V dropped 6 bases and J dropped 0 bases, with 7 bases sitting between them. Germline lookup yields CDR1 SEHNR and CDR2 FQNEAQ (reference sequence). As DNA, the CDR3 is TGTGCCAGCAGGGGCAGGAGCACAGATACGCAGTATTTT. Amino acid sequence: CASRGRSTDTQYF.

This chain connects TRBV7-2 to TRBJ2-2, with TRBD1 matching over 8 bases. The CDR3 is made up of 17 amino acids. Unmatched junction bases numbered 7, after V lost 4 bases and J lost 0 bases. The germline V gene encodes CDR1 SGHTA and CDR2 FQGNSA. For the CDR3, the DNA is TGTGCCAGCAGCTCTCCTCTACAGGGGGCGAACACCGGGGAGCTGTTTTTT. As protein: CASSSPLQGANTGELFF.

V gene TRBV7-9 combines with J gene TRBJ2-3; 11 bases are a match to TRBD2. This CDR3 region has 15 residues. Germline trimming cut 4 bases from V and 5 bases from J; bases unmatched to any gene: 5. CDR1 and CDR2 from the germline V gene are SEHNR and FQNEAQ (reference sequence). The CDR3 loop is CASSSSSGGQDTQYF. The DNA of the CDR3 is TGTGCCAGCAGCTCCTCTAGCGGGGGGCAAGATACGCAGTATTTT.

This clone was seen a single time. At the DNA level, this CDR3 is encoded by other sequences in the same sample as well. This chain links TRBV5-1 with TRBJ1-1; maybe TRBD1 (5 bases). The CDR3 spans 14 residues. The germline V gene has CDR1 SGHRS and CDR2 YFSETQ. V was clipped by 4 bases and J by 2 bases, with 12 bases between them. The CDR3 bases are TGCGCCAGCAGCCCAGACAGCCTCAACACTGAAGCTTTCTTT. Translation gives CASSPDSLNTEAFF.

CDR3 DNA: TGTGCCAGCAGTTTAGCCCCCATGAACACTGAAGCTTTCTTT. It encodes CASSLAPMNTEAFF. The chain couples TRBV27 to TRBJ1-1; D is unresolved. CDR3 length: 14 amino acids. Trimming stripped 2 bases from V and 0 bases from J, with 7 bases between. Germline values: CDR1 MNHEY, CDR2 SMNVEV (reference sequence).

This clone was seen only a few times. At the DNA level, this CDR3 is encoded by other sequences in the same sample as well. CDR3 DNA: TGCAGCGTACGACAGGGAAACTACGAGCAGTACTTC. Residues: CSVRQGNYEQYF. The rearrangement joins TRBV29-1 to TRBJ2-7; 7 positions match TRBD1. V lost 6 bases, J lost 3 bases, and 5 bases stayed unmatched. Germline CDR1 reads SQVTM; CDR2 reads ANQGSEA. The CDR3 contains 12 residues.

The gene calls are TRBV7-9 and TRBJ2-7; 12 nucleotides match TRBD2. V shed 4 bases, J shed 5 bases, and the junction held 9 bases outside the gene matches. The germline CDR1 and CDR2 sequences are SEHNR and FQNEAQ (reference sequence). The CDR3 spans 16 residues. CDR3 in DNA: TGTGCCAGCAGCTGGGTCACGACTAGCGGGAGAAACGAGCAGTACTTC. Residues: CASSWVTTSGRNEQYF.

The genes are TRBV4-1 and TRBJ2-7; 12 positions agree with TRBD2. CDR1 and CDR2 from the germline V gene are MGHRA and YSYEKL. The CDR3 loop spans 17 amino acids. V shed 0 bases and J 6 bases; nucleotides not matched to a gene: 9. The CDR3 spells CASSQDAASGRAGEQYF. For the CDR3, the DNA is TGCGCCAGCAGCCAAGATGCGGCTAGCGGGAGGGCTGGCGAGCAGTACTTC.

The chain has TRBV11-2 and TRBJ2-3; TRBD1 aligns across 7 bases. The CDR3 loop spans 15 amino acids. Per germline, CDR1 SGHAT and CDR2 FQNNGV. Trimming at V came to 7 bases and at J to 5 bases, leaving 12 bases not matched to a gene. In DNA, the CDR3 is TGTGCCAGCACTGGGGGACAGTGGGAAAGAGATACGCAGTATTTT. Encoded protein: CASTGGQWERDTQYF. Using reference TRBV11-2 and TRBJ2-3 for the parts outside the CDR3, the full variable domain is EAGVAQSPRYKIIEKRQSVAFWCNPISGHATLYWYQQILGQGPKLLIQFQNNGVVDDSQLPKDRFSAERLKGVDSTLKIQPAKLEDSAVYLCASTGGQWERDTQYFGPGTRLTVL.

This clone is a singleton in its sample. The chain carries TRBV4-1 and TRBJ2-1, with D perhaps matching TRBD1 (5 bases). CDR3 length: 18 amino acids. Trimming stripped 0 bases from V and 0 bases from J, with 15 bases between. Germline lookup yields CDR1 MGHRA and CDR2 YSYEKL. The CDR3 protein is CASSQEGGAGFSYNEQFF. The CDR3 DNA is TGCGCCAGCAGCCAAGAGGGTGGGGCAGGGTTCTCCTACAATGAGCAGTTCTTC.

The V and J genes are TRBV7-9 and TRBJ1-3; D is uncertain. The CDR3 is made up of 13 amino acids. Trimming removed 1 base from V and 7 bases from J, with 8 bases in between. CDR1 is SEHNR, CDR2 FQNEAQ, per germline (reference sequence). CDR3 sequence: CASSLGPWNTIYF. CDR3 sequence (DNA): TGTGCCAGCAGCTTAGGACCTTGGAACACCATATATTTT.

The chain carries TRBV6-6 and TRBJ2-3, with 7 bases fitting TRBD1. The CDR3 loop spans 15 amino acids. After removal of 8 bases from V and 2 bases from J, the junction contained 10 bases not matched to a gene. CDR1 MNHNY and CDR2 SVGAGI come from the germline V gene (reference sequence). CDR3 nucleotides: TGTGCCAGCCGGAATGGGGACAGACTCACAGATACGCAGTATTTT. It is translated as CASRNGDRLTDTQYF.

Of note for this clone: The sample carries other DNA sequences with the same CDR3. The rearrangement links TRBV7-9 to TRBJ2-1; D is undetermined. CDR1 and CDR2 (germline): SEHNR, FQNEAQ (reference sequence). V was clipped by 3 bases and J by 7 bases, with 4 bases between them. This CDR3 region has 11 residues. CDR3 loop: CASSFSNEQFF. In DNA, the CDR3 is TGTGCCAGCAGCTTTTCAAATGAGCAGTTCTTC.

The chain links TRBV27 to TRBJ1-4, with D unresolved. The CDR3 sequence is 13 residues long. V lost 3 bases to trimming and J lost 8 bases, with 10 bases between them. CDR1 MNHEY and CDR2 SMNVEV come from the germline V gene (reference sequence). CDR3 residues: CASSFLPPEKLFF. CDR3 in DNA: TGTGCCAGCAGTTTCCTCCCCCCGGAAAAACTGTTTTTT.

The chain uses TRBV5-4 and TRBJ2-2; D is possibly TRBD2 (5 bases). V was pared by 4 bases and J by 5 bases, with 15 bases between. Germline V gives CDR1 SGHNT, CDR2 YYREEE (reference sequence). This CDR3 is 15 amino acids long. As DNA, the CDR3 is TGTGCCAGCAGCAACGGAGGCGGTGCAACCGGGGAGCTGTTTTTT. It is translated as CASSNGGGATGELFF.

The chain is built from TRBV4-1 and TRBJ2-7; TRBD1 agrees at 8 bases. The germline CDR1 and CDR2 sequences are MGHRA and YSYEKL. The CDR3 consists of 17 residues. Germline trimming cut 1 base from V and 1 base from J; bases unmatched to any gene: 9. The CDR3 region is CASSQALTGVISYEQYF. The CDR3 coding sequence is TGCGCCAGCAGCCAAGCTTTGACAGGGGTAATATCCTACGAGCAGTACTTC.

Only one count was recorded for this clone. The genes are TRBV4-3 and TRBJ2-5; D may correspond to TRBD1 or TRBD2 (6 bases each). Germline CDR1 and CDR2: LGHNA and YSLEER. V was cut by 0 bases and J by 5 bases, with 13 bases left in between. The CDR3 contains 15 residues. The CDR3 region is CASSQEDGGLETQYF. The CDR3 DNA reads TGCGCCAGCAGCCAAGAGGATGGGGGGCTGGAGACCCAGTACTTC.

The chain has TRBV7-9 and TRBJ2-3; D may be TRBD1 (6 bases). This CDR3 has 15 amino acids. V lost 6 bases and J lost 5, with 18 bases in between. Germline CDR1 SEHNR, CDR2 FQNEAQ (reference sequence). As DNA, the CDR3 is TGTGCCAGCAGTGAAGGGGGAACAGGGATAGATACGCAGTATTTT. Encoded protein: CASSEGGTGIDTQYF.

The chain uses TRBV13 and TRBJ2-2, with TRBD1 matching 9 bases. Germline CDR1 and CDR2: PRHDT and FYEKMQ (reference sequence). The CDR3 is 15 residues long. After removal of 1 base from V and 7 bases from J, the junction contained 4 bases not matched to a gene. This CDR3 is CASSLEGQGIGELFF. The CDR3, as DNA: TGTGCCAGCAGCTTAGAGGGACAGGGAATCGGGGAGCTGTTTTTT.

This chain uses TRBV19 with TRBJ2-7; D unresolved. CDR3 size: 13 residues. V gave up 6 bases and J gave up 0 bases, with 9 bases separating them. Germline V gene sequence: CDR1 LNHDA, CDR2 SQIVND (reference sequence). Written as DNA, the CDR3 is TGTGCCAGTAGGGAAGAGAGCTCCTACGAGCAGTACTTC. Translated: CASREESSYEQYF.

This chain connects TRBV6-5 to TRBJ2-5, with 8 bases matching TRBD1. The CDR3 has 14 residues. With 7 bases clipped from V and 1 base from J, the junction kept 5 bases outside the gene matches. Per germline, CDR1 MNHEY and CDR2 SVGAGI. The CDR3 protein is CASTNTGGQETQYF. In DNA form, the CDR3 reads TGTGCCAGCACCAACACAGGGGGCCAAGAGACCCAGTACTTC.

The chain joins TRBV6-5 to TRBJ2-1, with a tentative D call TRBD1 (6 bases). This CDR3 contains 14 residues. V lost 10 bases and J 8 bases, leaving 21 bases between the germline ends. The germline CDR1 and CDR2 sequences are MNHEY and SVGAGI. For the CDR3, the DNA is TGTGCCACTGCGTGGGACGGGACAACGGATGAGCAGTTCTTC. Translated, it gives CATAWDGTTDEQFF.

CDR3 DNA sequence: TGTGCCAGCAGTGGGGGGAGCGGGACGGCGTTAAACGAGCAGTACTTC. Its protein product is CASSGGSGTALNEQYF. The V and J genes are TRBV6-1 and TRBJ2-7; 7 nucleotides agree with TRBD2. V shed 4 bases and J 5 bases; nucleotides not matched to a gene: 14. This CDR3 is built from 16 residues. CDR1 and CDR2 (germline): MNHNS, SASEGT.

Regarding this clone: In the same sample, other DNA sequences code for this CDR3. V and J are TRBV9 and TRBJ1-4; tentatively, D is TRBD1 (6 bases). With 0 bases removed from V and 5 bases from J, the gap between germline ends came to 11 bases. The CDR3 runs to 15 residues. Germline loops: CDR1 SGDLS, CDR2 YYNGEE. The CDR3 nucleotides are TGTGCCAGCAGCGTAGACGGGGGGGCAAATGAAAAACTGTTTTTT. This codes for CASSVDGGANEKLFF.

This sequence joins TRBV6-6 and TRBJ2-1, with no clear D. Trimming shortened V by 6 bases and J by 8 bases, and 8 bases separated the two germline ends. The germline V gene encodes CDR1 MNHNY and CDR2 SVGAGI (reference sequence). The CDR3 spans 11 residues. As DNA, the CDR3 is TGTGCCAGCAGCTACAGAGATGAGCAGTTCTTC. Protein sequence: CASSYRDEQFF.

The chain is built from TRBV27 and TRBJ2-1; 9 positions agree with TRBD2. Germline V gene sequence: CDR1 MNHEY, CDR2 SMNVEV (reference sequence). The trim removed 3 bases at V and 8 bases at J, leaving 5 bases unmatched. The CDR3 sequence is 14 residues long. The CDR3 bases are TGTGCCAGCAGTTTTGCGGGGGGGTTTGATGAGCAGTTCTTC. Protein sequence: CASSFAGGFDEQFF.

The rearrangement joins TRBV6-4 to TRBJ1-2, with D unresolved. The CDR3 has 12 amino acids. Germline V gene data show CDR1 as MRHNA and CDR2 as SNTAGT. V lost 5 bases and J lost 8, with 12 bases in between. The CDR3 region has the DNA TGTGCCAGCAGTCTGCGAACTTACGGCTACACCTTC. Its translation is CASSLRTYGYTF.

The chain combines TRBV6-1 with TRBJ2-7, with 9 bases matching TRBD2. The V segment lost 3 bases and the J segment 1 base; nucleotides outside the gene matches: 4. Germline V CDR1 and CDR2: MNHNS, SASEGT. The CDR3 sequence is 15 residues long. In DNA, the CDR3 is TGTGCCAGCAGTGATTGGACTAGCGTTTCCTACGAGCAGTACTTC. Translating it yields CASSDWTSVSYEQYF.